Listed here are 29 T cell receptor beta chains from one sample, sequenced in a study of blood T cell repertoires in COVID-19. TCRdb keeps only in-frame clones here, not all; method: immunoSEQ multiplex PCR. Here the sample spans 150,000 to 200,000 clones, 70% to 90% being singletons. Sequencing used peripheral blood. The receptors here all came from an elderly woman with acute or convalescent COVID-19.

This sequence joins TRBV19 and TRBJ1-2, with D perhaps matching TRBD1 (6 bases). CDR3 length: 14 residues. Germline V gives CDR1 LNHDA, CDR2 SQIVND (reference sequence). The germline V and J ends were trimmed by 6 bases and 0 bases, with 11 bases remaining between them. This CDR3 is CASRGTYPNYGYTF. As DNA, the CDR3 is TGTGCCAGTAGGGGGACATATCCTAACTATGGCTACACCTTC.

V is TRBV5-4 and J is TRBJ1-2, with D possibly TRBD1 on 6 matching bases. Germline V lookup: CDR1 SGHNT, CDR2 YYREEE (reference sequence). V was shortened by 4 bases and J by 4 bases, with 14 bases between the two germline ends. This CDR3 has 14 residues. DNA for the CDR3: TGTGCCAGCAGCACGGACAGACTGGGCTATGGCTACACCTTC. Amino acid sequence: CASSTDRLGYGYTF.

The V gene is TRBV4-1, the J gene TRBJ1-5; D not certain. The CDR3 covers 15 residues. Deletions cut 2 bases from V and 3 bases from J, with 11 bases between. Germline lookup yields CDR1 MGHRA and CDR2 YSYEKL. In DNA form, the CDR3 reads TGCGCCAGCAGCCAATTACAGAGTCACAATCAGCCCCAGCATTTT. It is translated as CASSQLQSHNQPQHF.

This clone has just one count. This chain joins TRBV6-5 and TRBJ2-7; 12 nucleotides line up with TRBD2. In germline, CDR1 is MNHEY, CDR2 SVGAGI. The J segment lost 7 bases and the V segment lost 4 bases, leaving 5 bases of the junction unmatched. The CDR3 loop spans 14 amino acids. The CDR3 nucleotides read TGTGCCAGCAGTTCTAGCGGGAGGGCGAGTGAGCAGTACTTC. This translates into CASSSSGRASEQYF.

J is TRBJ1-5 and V is TRBV6-5; D unresolved. CDR3 length: 13 residues. Trimming took 6 bases from V and 6 from J, leaving 12 bases between them. Germline V lookup: CDR1 MNHEY, CDR2 SVGAGI. The DNA of the CDR3 is TGTGCCAGCAGCCGTCTAGCAGGTCAGCCCCAGCATTTT. Translated: CASSRLAGQPQHF.

The V gene is TRBV29-1, the J gene TRBJ1-4; 7 positions match TRBD1. CDR3 length equals 14 residues. CDR1 and CDR2 from the germline V gene are SQVTM and ANQGSEA. Losses at the gene ends were 6 bases for V and 4 bases for J; bases not matched to a gene: 8. CDR3 sequence reads: CSVLGDRSNEKLFF. In DNA form, the CDR3 reads TGCAGCGTCTTGGGGGACAGAAGTAATGAAAAACTGTTTTTT.

This sequence joins TRBV12-3 or TRBV12-4 and TRBJ2-7, with D perhaps TRBD1 (5 bases). CDR3 length: 12 amino acids. V gave up 4 bases and J gave up 12 bases, with 16 bases separating them. The CDR3 DNA reads TGTGCCAGCAGTTCCGGGCTACACAGGTCGTACTTC. Translation: CASSSGLHRSYF.

This clone was observed at least ten times. The genes are TRBV27 and TRBJ1-2, with TRBD1 identical over 8 bases. The CDR3 sequence is 18 residues long. The germline V gene has CDR1 MNHEY and CDR2 SMNVEV (reference sequence). Trimming cost V 4 bases and J 8 bases; bases outside gene matches: 21. The CDR3 region is CASSSLGTGGFQSMGYTF. For the CDR3, the DNA is TGTGCCAGCAGTTCCCTGGGGACAGGTGGTTTTCAATCAATGGGCTACACCTTC.

This clone appeared a few times. J is TRBJ2-3 and V is TRBV7-9; 9 nucleotides line up with TRBD2. The germline gives CDR1 SEHNR, CDR2 FQNEAQ (reference sequence). CDR3 length equals 15 residues. The V and J ends lost 4 bases and 4 bases, in that order; junction bases with no gene match: 6. CDR3 sequence: CASSWVSGGADTQYF. In nucleotides, the CDR3 is TGTGCCAGCAGCTGGGTTAGCGGGGGAGCAGATACGCAGTATTTT.

The chain has TRBV27 and TRBJ2-2; D unclear. V was cut by 6 bases and J by 4 bases, with 9 bases left in between. The CDR3 length is 13 residues. Germline values: CDR1 MNHEY, CDR2 SMNVEV (reference sequence). Here the CDR3 DNA reads TGTGCCAGCAGAAGACAACTCACCGGGGAGCTGTTTTTT. As protein: CASRRQLTGELFF.

The rearrangement joins TRBV6-5 to TRBJ1-1, with D unresolved. CDR3 length equals 15 residues. V lost 0 bases, J lost 7 bases, and 15 bases lay in between. The germline gives CDR1 MNHEY, CDR2 SVGAGI. The CDR3 reads CASSYSRGDLGEAFF. The DNA of the CDR3 is TGTGCCAGCAGTTACTCCCGCGGCGATCTTGGTGAAGCTTTCTTT.

The J gene is TRBJ2-2, the V gene TRBV9, with 9 bases matching TRBD2. V dropped 4 bases and J dropped 0; count of bases not matched to a gene: 13. CDR3 length equals 19 residues. Germline CDR1 and CDR2: SGDLS and YYNGEE. This chain's CDR3 is CASSLDPTTSGANTGELFF. The CDR3 DNA sequence: TGTGCCAGCAGCTTGGACCCTACGACTAGCGGAGCGAACACCGGGGAGCTGTTTTTT.

V is TRBV2 and J is TRBJ2-2; D not resolved. V lost 2 bases and J 5 bases, leaving 15 bases between the germline ends. Germline V gene sequence: CDR1 SNHLY, CDR2 FYNNEI. The CDR3 is 16 residues long. The CDR3 DNA is TGTGCCAGCAGTGAACATACGTCCCTCGGGACCGGGGAGCTGTTTTTT. Translation: CASSEHTSLGTGELFF.

This rearrangement joins TRBV6-5 to TRBJ1-1, with D possibly TRBD1 on 5 matching bases. V lost 4 bases to trimming and J lost 4 bases, with 16 bases between them. Per germline, CDR1 MNHEY and CDR2 SVGAGI. There are 15 residues in the CDR3. This chain's CDR3 is CASSSIAGSPTEAFF. CDR3 DNA: TGTGCCAGCAGTTCGATAGCAGGGTCCCCCACTGAAGCTTTCTTT.

The V call is TRBV5-1, the J call TRBJ1-4, with D unresolved. The CDR3 has 13 residues. Trimming left V 4 bases short and J 8 bases short, with 12 bases between. Germline lookup yields CDR1 SGHRS and CDR2 YFSETQ. CDR3: CASSPPGLEKLFF. CDR3 coding DNA: TGCGCCAGCAGCCCCCCGGGGTTGGAAAAACTGTTTTTT.

Only a few counts were recorded for this clone. The chain recombines TRBV7-8 with TRBJ2-7; no reliable D call. V was clipped by 8 bases and J by 5 bases, with 10 bases between them. CDR1 is SGHVS, CDR2 FQNEAQ, per germline. This CDR3 has 11 residues. CDR3 protein: CASSTANEQYF. The CDR3 nucleotides read TGTGCCAGCTCGACTGCGAACGAGCAGTACTTC.

This clone was seen only a few times. The V gene is TRBV3-1 (or the pseudogene TRBV3-2), the J gene TRBJ2-7; TRBD2 might be the D (5 bases). The ends were cut back, 0 bases at V and 0 bases at J, with 6 bases in the middle. This CDR3 contains 14 residues. Germline values: CDR1 LGHDT, CDR2 YNNKEL (reference sequence). Here the CDR3 DNA reads TGTGCCAGCAGCCAAGATGGGAGCTCCTACGAGCAGTACTTC. Amino acids: CASSQDGSSYEQYF.

This sequence joins TRBV6-5 and TRBJ1-1; D ambiguous. Germline V gene sequence: CDR1 MNHEY, CDR2 SVGAGI. The length of the CDR3 is 13 residues. Trimming shortened V by 2 bases and J by 5 bases, and 9 bases separated the two germline ends. The CDR3 region is CASSYHSRTEAFF. The CDR3 bases are TGTGCCAGCAGTTACCACAGTCGGACTGAAGCTTTCTTT.

The chain has TRBV4-2 and TRBJ2-1, with 9 bases aligning to TRBD2. Unmatched junction bases numbered 5, after V lost 0 bases and J lost 2 bases. Germline CDR1 reads LGHNA; CDR2 reads YNFKEQ. The CDR3 loop spans 17 amino acids. The CDR3 coding sequence is TGTGCCAGCAGCCAAGATCCTAGCGGGGTTCCCTACAATGAGCAGTTCTTC. This gives the protein CASSQDPSGVPYNEQFF.

The V and J genes are TRBV3-1 (or the pseudogene TRBV3-2) and TRBJ1-2; 7 bases line up with TRBD1. The germline V gene encodes CDR1 LGHDT and CDR2 YNNKEL (reference sequence). The CDR3 consists of 14 residues. Trimming at V came to 4 bases and at J to 2 bases, leaving 4 bases not matched to a gene. CDR3 DNA: TGTGCCAGCAGCCTATGGACAGGCAACTATGGCTACACCTTC. Its translation is CASSLWTGNYGYTF.

The rearrangement links TRBV7-2 to TRBJ1-5, with TRBD1 matching 8 bases. This CDR3 is built from 15 residues. Trimming removed 2 bases from V and 5 bases from J; junction bases left unmatched: 5. Looked up from germline, CDR1 is SGHTA and CDR2 is FQGNSA. As DNA, the CDR3 is TGTGCCAGCAGCTTACGCACAGGGGGGGATCAGCCCCAGCATTTT. Translated: CASSLRTGGDQPQHF. The full variable domain, completed using reference TRBV7-2 and TRBJ1-5, is GAGVSQSPSNKVTEKGKDVELRCDPISGHTALYWYRQSLGQGLEFLIYFQGNSAPDKSGLPSDRFSAERTGGSVSTLTIQRTQQEDSAVYLCASSLRTGGDQPQHFGDGTRLSIL.

This chain connects TRBV6-4 to TRBJ2-3; D is unclear. The germline V and J ends were trimmed by 5 bases and 1 base, with 13 bases remaining between them. The germline V gene encodes CDR1 MRHNA and CDR2 SNTAGT. This CDR3 has 15 amino acids. The CDR3 region has the DNA TGTGCCAGCAGTCAGACCGGCGGCGGCACAGATACGCAGTATTTT. Protein product: CASSQTGGGTDTQYF.

This sequence joins TRBV5-1 and TRBJ2-7, with TRBD2 matching over 12 bases. Trimming at V came to 5 bases and at J to 2 bases, leaving 17 bases not matched to a gene. CDR1 and CDR2 from the germline V gene are SGHRS and YFSETQ. The CDR3 contains 19 residues. The CDR3 bases are TGCGCCAGCAGGATTACTAGCGGGGGGCTCCGAGCAGACGCCTACGAGCAGTACTTC. Encoded protein: CASRITSGGLRADAYEQYF.

The rearrangement links TRBV2 to TRBJ1-4, with TRBD1 matching 7 bases. Trimming cost V 6 bases and J 8 bases; bases outside gene matches: 6. CDR1 is SNHLY and CDR2 is FYNNEI in the germline V gene. There are 13 residues in the CDR3. The CDR3 DNA reads as TGTGCCAGCAGAGCCCCGGGACAGGAAAAACTGTTTTTT. Encoded protein: CASRAPGQEKLFF.

This rearrangement joins TRBV19 to TRBJ2-2; 8 positions agree with TRBD1. Germline V CDR1 and CDR2: LNHDA, SQIVND (reference sequence). The trim removed 8 bases at V and 7 bases at J, leaving 9 bases unmatched. The CDR3 totals 14 residues. CDR3 sequence reads: CASWQGARVGELFF. The CDR3 nucleotides read TGTGCCAGTTGGCAGGGGGCACGGGTCGGGGAGCTGTTTTTT.

CDR3: CASSLEVRDRGSRGYTF. The DNA of the CDR3 is TGCGCCAGCAGCTTGGAGGTCCGGGACAGGGGGAGTCGTGGCTACACCTTC. The rearrangement uses TRBV5-1 and TRBJ1-2; 11 bases match TRBD1. CDR1 and CDR2 (germline): SGHRS, YFSETQ. This CDR3 has 17 residues. V gave up 0 bases and J gave up 7 bases; unmatched junction bases: 11.

The CDR3 loop reads CASSLETGRGEQYF. The DNA of the CDR3 is TGTGCCAGCAGCCTCGAGACAGGTCGCGGCGAGCAGTACTTC. The chain uses TRBV7-2 and TRBJ2-7; D is perhaps TRBD1 (6 bases). Germline V gene lookup returns CDR1 SGHTA and CDR2 FQGNSA. The CDR3 consists of 14 residues. The V end was cut by 5 bases, the J end by 6 bases, with 17 bases between. Full variable domain (outside the CDR3, taken from reference TRBV7-2 and TRBJ2-7): GAGVSQSPSNKVTEKGKDVELRCDPISGHTALYWYRQSLGQGLEFLIYFQGNSAPDKSGLPSDRFSAERTGGSVSTLTIQRTQQEDSAVYLCASSLETGRGEQYFGPGTRLTVT.

This chain joins TRBV5-1 and TRBJ2-1, with D maybe TRBD1 (6 bases). The CDR3 is 16 amino acids. CDR1 is SGHRS and CDR2 is YFSETQ in the germline V gene. Trimming took off 4 bases at V and 1 base at J, with 15 bases between the two ends. Written as DNA, the CDR3 is TGCGCCAGCAGCCCCTGGGGGCGTCCATCCTACAATGAGCAGTTCTTC. Residues: CASSPWGRPSYNEQFF.

This sequence joins TRBV27 and TRBJ1-5, with a tentative D call TRBD1 (5 bases). The V end was cut by 0 bases, the J end by 0 bases, with 9 bases between. This CDR3 is 16 amino acids long. Germline assignment: CDR1 MNHEY and CDR2 SMNVEV (reference sequence). Written as DNA, the CDR3 is TGTGCCAGCAGTTTATCCCTGACAGATAGCAATCAGCCCCAGCATTTT. Translated, it gives CASSLSLTDSNQPQHF.